Sequencing of this T cell receptor (beta chain) was carried out in a study of T cell responses to AZD1222 COVID-19 vaccine. Study observations and caveats: The donor group comprised mostly white British people and more females; the analysis possibly underestimated clonal diversity. When two AZD1222 doses had been given, Spike-specific TCR breadth and depth rose.

Sequenced by immunoSEQ multiplex PCR; TCRdb stores in-frame clones only, minus some. The table records 75,000 to 90,000 clones, about 89% of them present only once. Remarks on this clone: Its antigen is unknown.

This CDR3 is 16 amino acids long. From germline, CDR1 is SGHTA and CDR2 FQGNSA. Trimming took 1 base from V and 9 from J; bases not matched to a gene: 9. The chain combines TRBV7-2 with TRBJ2-2; the match to TRBD2 covers 9 bases. The material sequenced was peripheral blood, taken on day 0 of AZD1222 vaccination. The receptor was isolated from an adult in good health. The CDR3 bases are TGTGCCAGCAGCTTAGTCGGCGGGGGGGCCGCGTGGGAGCTGTTTTTT. It codes for CASSLVGGGAAWELFF.